The 25 T cell receptor beta chains listed next were all sequenced from one sample in a study of control samples from healthy donors and cancer patients. Measured with immunoSEQ multiplex PCR; TCRdb has only the in-frame clones, and not every one. The table has about 96,000 clones, more than 85% seen once. Sequenced input: blood. The receptors were sampled from a man aged 18 to 35 in good health.

This chain links TRBV2 with TRBJ2-5; D remains ambiguous. Deletions cut 1 base from V and 1 base from J, with 4 bases between. Germline CDR1 is SNHLY and CDR2 is FYNNEI. This CDR3 region has 13 residues. Written as DNA, the CDR3 is TGTGCCAGCAGTGAAGATGGCCAAGAGACCCAGTACTTC. Amino acids: CASSEDGQETQYF.

The CDR3 sequence: CASSERGATDTQYF. As DNA, the CDR3 is TGTGCCAGCAGTGAGAGGGGGGCCACAGATACGCAGTATTTT. The gene calls are TRBV6-4 and TRBJ2-3, with D perhaps assigned TRBD1 or TRBD2 (6 bases each). Germline loops: CDR1 MRHNA, CDR2 SNTAGT. This CDR3 region has 14 residues. The V gene lost 3 bases and the J gene lost 2 bases, with 9 bases spanning the gap.

V gene TRBV6-5 combines with J gene TRBJ1-1; 8 bases agree with TRBD1. The J segment lost 11 bases and the V segment lost 0 bases, leaving 8 bases of the junction unmatched. The CDR3 contains 14 residues. The germline CDR1 and CDR2 sequences are MNHEY and SVGAGI. The CDR3 sequence: CASSYSPQGATAFF. In DNA, the CDR3 is TGTGCCAGCAGTTACTCTCCGCAGGGGGCGACGGCTTTCTTT.

This chain connects TRBV7-2 to TRBJ2-5; D may be TRBD1 (6 bases). The V gene's germline CDR1 is SGHTA and CDR2 FQGNSA. Deletions cut 8 bases from V and 1 base from J, with 11 bases between. The CDR3 loop spans 13 amino acids. In nucleotides, the CDR3 is TGTGCCAGCCTACGGACAGCCCAAGAGACCCAGTACTTC. The encoded protein is CASLRTAQETQYF.

This clone was picked up a small number of times. The chain recombines TRBV3-1 (or the pseudogene TRBV3-2) with TRBJ1-1; D not resolved. V was clipped by 1 base and J by 6 bases, with 9 bases between them. Germline CDR1 and CDR2: LGHDT and YNNKEL (reference sequence). The CDR3 runs 13 residues. The chain's CDR3 is CASSQAQRAEAFF. CDR3 nucleotides: TGTGCCAGCAGCCAAGCTCAAAGGGCTGAAGCTTTCTTT.

CDR3 loop: CASTPGQGISPLHF. CDR3 nucleotides: TGTGCCAGCACCCCGGGACAGGGGATTTCACCCCTCCACTTT. The chain has TRBV2 and TRBJ1-6; 10 positions agree with TRBD1. CDR3 length equals 14 residues. Unmatched junction bases numbered 6, after V lost 7 bases and J lost 9 bases. Germline lookup yields CDR1 SNHLY and CDR2 FYNNEI.

The chain joins TRBV11-2 to TRBJ1-1; TRBD1 is a possible D gene (5 bases). V shed 4 bases and J shed 0 bases, with 12 bases lying between them. The CDR3 length is 15 residues. The germline V gene encodes CDR1 SGHAT and CDR2 FQNNGV. The CDR3 nucleotides read TGTGCCAGCAGCTGGGGGGAGTATATGAACACTGAAGCTTTCTTT. It is translated as CASSWGEYMNTEAFF.

This chain joins TRBV27 and TRBJ1-1, with D tentatively TRBD1 (6 bases). V was clipped by 6 bases and J by 3 bases, with 17 bases between them. Germline assignment: CDR1 MNHEY and CDR2 SMNVEV (reference sequence). The CDR3 extends over 15 amino acids. The DNA for the CDR3 is TGTGCCAGCAGCCCGCGGGGGGCCTGGGACACTGAAGCTTTCTTT. Its translation: CASSPRGAWDTEAFF.

This clone was seen once. This rearrangement joins TRBV5-8 to TRBJ1-5, with TRBD1 as a possible D gene (6 bases). Trimming cost V 3 bases and J 3 bases, with 13 bases left between them. This CDR3 has 15 amino acids. CDR1 is SGHTS and CDR2 is YDEGEE in the germline V gene. The DNA of the CDR3 is TGTGCCAGCAGCTCGGGACACAATAACAATCAGCCCCAGCATTTT. Encoded protein: CASSSGHNNNQPQHF.

This chain joins TRBV5-6 and TRBJ1-1; no reliable D call. The CDR3 spans 13 residues. The ends were cut back, 1 base at V and 6 bases at J, with 10 bases in the middle. CDR1 is SGHDT and CDR2 is YYEEEE in the germline V gene. This chain's CDR3 is CASSLKSGSEAFF. CDR3 sequence (DNA): TGTGCCAGCAGCTTGAAATCGGGGTCTGAAGCTTTCTTT.

The chain recombines TRBV7-9 with TRBJ2-7, with D uncertain. There are 14 residues in the CDR3. Germline V lookup: CDR1 SEHNR, CDR2 FQNEAQ (reference sequence). V was trimmed by 6 bases and J by 7 bases, leaving 19 bases between them. CDR3 amino acids: CASSSGWSTGEQYF. The DNA of the CDR3 is TGTGCCAGCAGTTCCGGTTGGAGCACTGGGGAGCAGTACTTC. Combining the CDR3 with reference TRBV7-9 and TRBJ2-7 gives the whole variable domain DTGVSQNPRHKITKRGQNVTFRCDPISEHNRLYWYRQTLGQGPEFLTYFQNEAQLEKSRLLSDRFSAERPKGSFSTLEIQRTEQGDSAMYLCASSSGWSTGEQYFGPGTRLTVT.

V and J are TRBV6-5 and TRBJ1-2; the D is unclear. This CDR3 has 12 amino acids. The germline V and J ends were trimmed by 2 bases and 8 bases, with 9 bases remaining between them. CDR1 and CDR2 from the germline V gene are MNHEY and SVGAGI. This chain's CDR3 is CASSYGIGGYTF. In DNA, the CDR3 is TGTGCCAGCAGTTACGGTATAGGAGGCTACACCTTC.

V usage is TRBV4-1 and J usage is TRBJ1-2; D gene ambiguous. This CDR3 contains 18 residues. V lost 4 bases and J 1 base, leaving 22 bases between the germline ends. Per the germline V gene, CDR1 is MGHRA and CDR2 is YSYEKL. The CDR3 region has the DNA TGCGCCAGCAGCCTAACACCCCCGAAGGGCGGGAGTAACTATGGCTACACCTTC. Translated, it gives CASSLTPPKGGSNYGYTF.

As concerns this clone: An end of the junction does not agree with germline; a read error may underlie this. Other DNA sequences in the sample encode the same CDR3. V and J are TRBV6-2 or TRBV6-3 and TRBJ2-1; 7 bases match TRBD2. Germline V gene lookup returns CDR1 MNHEY and CDR2 SVGEGT. The CDR3 has 13 residues. The CDR3 region has the DNA TGCGCCAGCAGTTATGCGGGAGTGTATGAGCAGTTCTTC. Translated, it gives CASSYAGVYEQFF.

CDR3 in DNA: TGTGCCATCAGTGAGTCAGGGTTCCATATCGGAAACACCATATATTTT. It specifies CAISESGFHIGNTIYF. The V gene is TRBV10-3, the J gene TRBJ1-3; D gene ambiguous. This CDR3 region has 16 residues. V was pared by 0 bases and J by 4 bases, with 13 bases between. Germline values: CDR1 ENHRY, CDR2 SYGVKD.

In its sample, this clone was seen once. The V gene is TRBV18, the J gene TRBJ1-4, with D perhaps TRBD1 (5 bases). The CDR3 totals 20 residues. V lost 3 bases and J lost 10, with 33 bases in between. Germline CDR1 reads KGHSH; CDR2 reads LQKENI. The CDR3 region has the DNA TGTGCCAGCTCACCCCCAGGCTCTGGGCCAAACAGGCGCACCGGAGTAAAACTGTTTTTT. Translation gives CASSPPGSGPNRRTGVKLFF.

CDR3 amino acids: CATSEEGQGTEQFF. The DNA for the CDR3 is TGTGCCACCAGTGAAGAGGGACAGGGAACTGAGCAGTTCTTC. The rearrangement uses TRBV24-1 and TRBJ2-1; 9 bases fit TRBD1. This CDR3 has 14 amino acids. Germline CDR1 reads KGHDR; CDR2 reads SFDVKD. Trimming removed 4 bases from V and 9 bases from J; junction bases left unmatched: 6.

V is TRBV27 and J is TRBJ1-1; 7 nucleotides agree with TRBD1. CDR3 length: 12 residues. Germline V gene sequence: CDR1 MNHEY, CDR2 SMNVEV (reference sequence). The ends lost 10 bases at V and 4 bases at J; junction bases unmatched: 6. In nucleotides, the CDR3 is TGTGCCACCACTAACAGGGGCACTGAAGCTTTCTTT. It specifies CATTNRGTEAFF.

The CDR3 DNA reads as TGTGCCAGCAGCTCATGGGGGGGTGGTCAGCCCCAGCATTTT. Translating gives CASSSWGGGQPQHF. V is TRBV5-6 and J is TRBJ1-5; D is possibly TRBD1 (5 bases). Germline V lookup: CDR1 SGHDT, CDR2 YYEEEE. The CDR3 length is 14 residues. Trimming pared 3 bases from V and 6 bases from J, leaving 13 bases between.

The rearrangement links TRBV2 to TRBJ1-5, with 11 bases fitting TRBD1. Germline CDR1 reads SNHLY; CDR2 reads FYNNEI. The CDR3 covers 15 residues. Germline trimming cut 4 bases from V and 6 bases from J; bases unmatched to any gene: 5. The CDR3 is CASSGRTGGTQPQHF. The DNA for the CDR3 is TGTGCCAGCAGTGGTCGGACAGGGGGCACTCAGCCCCAGCATTTT.

The chain combines TRBV29-1 with TRBJ1-1; unclear D gene. Per the germline V gene, CDR1 is SQVTM and CDR2 is ANQGSEA. V shed 4 bases and J shed 0 bases, with 9 bases lying between them. The CDR3 runs to 13 residues. The CDR3 is CSVVGLMNTEAFF. The CDR3 bases are TGCAGCGTTGTAGGTCTAATGAACACTGAAGCTTTCTTT.

The V call is TRBV7-2, the J call TRBJ2-7; 8 bases map to TRBD1. V shed 5 bases and J 2 bases; nucleotides not matched to a gene: 8. This CDR3 is built from 15 residues. Germline CDR1 SGHTA, CDR2 FQGNSA. CDR3 nucleotide sequence: TGTGCCAGCAGCCTTCGGACAGGGAGGACCTACGAGCAGTACTTC. This codes for CASSLRTGRTYEQYF.

The V and J genes are TRBV24-1 and TRBJ2-2, with TRBD1 matching 7 bases. With 9 bases clipped from V and 0 bases from J, the junction kept 3 bases outside the gene matches. CDR1 is KGHDR and CDR2 is SFDVKD in the germline V gene. This CDR3 comprises 14 residues. The CDR3 DNA is TGTGCCACCGGGGACAGTACGAACACCGGGGAGCTGTTTTTT. Translation gives CATGDSTNTGELFF.

The rearrangement joins TRBV3-1 (or the pseudogene TRBV3-2) to TRBJ1-1, with no clear D. The V gene lost 6 bases and the J gene lost 5 bases, with 13 bases spanning the gap. This CDR3 spans 13 amino acids. Germline CDR1 is LGHDT and CDR2 is YNNKEL (reference sequence). CDR3 DNA: TGTGCCAGCAGTCACTCTGCGGGGACTGAAGCTTTCTTT. Protein product: CASSHSAGTEAFF.

The V call is TRBV14, the J call TRBJ2-7, with 12 bases that match TRBD1. The CDR3 consists of 17 residues. V shed 1 base, J shed 3 bases, and the junction held 7 bases outside the gene matches. Germline V CDR1 and CDR2: SGHDN, FVKESK. CDR3 amino acids: CASSQGYGTGGLYEQYF. CDR3 DNA: TGTGCCAGCAGCCAAGGGTACGGGACAGGGGGCCTCTACGAGCAGTACTTC.